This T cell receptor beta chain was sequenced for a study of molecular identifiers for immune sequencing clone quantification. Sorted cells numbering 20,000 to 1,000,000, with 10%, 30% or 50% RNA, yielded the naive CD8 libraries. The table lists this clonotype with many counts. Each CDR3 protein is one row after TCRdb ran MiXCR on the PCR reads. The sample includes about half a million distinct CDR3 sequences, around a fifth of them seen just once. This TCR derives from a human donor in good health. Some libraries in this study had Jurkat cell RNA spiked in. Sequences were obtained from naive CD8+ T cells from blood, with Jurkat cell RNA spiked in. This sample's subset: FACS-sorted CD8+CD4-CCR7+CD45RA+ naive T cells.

CDR3 in amino acids: CASSYGSDIKNEKLFF. CDR3 DNA sequence: TGTGCCAGCAGTTATGGATCGGACATAAAGAATGAAAAACTGTTTTTT. The rearrangement uses TRBV6-6 and TRBJ1-4; a weak D match, TRBD1 (5 bases). The germline CDR1 and CDR2 sequences are MNHNY and SVGAGI (reference sequence). The V and J ends lost 3 bases and 5 bases respectively, with 16 bases between them. The CDR3 spans 16 residues.